This T cell receptor (beta chain) was retrieved from a study of circulating and synovial CD4+ cells in juvenile arthritis. Only in-frame clones appear in the TCRdb table, and some are missing; sequencing was by immunoSEQ multiplex PCR. This sample has fewer than 40,000 clones, with around 95% found just once. The germline CDR1 and CDR2 sequences are SGHTA and FQGNSA. V was shortened by 5 bases and J by 3 bases, with 6 bases between the two germline ends. The CDR3 is 12 residues long. The source is a human donor with juvenile idiopathic arthritis. What was sequenced was CD4+ T cells from blood. The rearrangement links TRBV7-2 to TRBJ2-3; D is undetermined. The CDR3 bases are TGTGCCAGCAGCAGACTGACAGATACGCAGTATTTT. It codes for CASSRLTDTQYF.